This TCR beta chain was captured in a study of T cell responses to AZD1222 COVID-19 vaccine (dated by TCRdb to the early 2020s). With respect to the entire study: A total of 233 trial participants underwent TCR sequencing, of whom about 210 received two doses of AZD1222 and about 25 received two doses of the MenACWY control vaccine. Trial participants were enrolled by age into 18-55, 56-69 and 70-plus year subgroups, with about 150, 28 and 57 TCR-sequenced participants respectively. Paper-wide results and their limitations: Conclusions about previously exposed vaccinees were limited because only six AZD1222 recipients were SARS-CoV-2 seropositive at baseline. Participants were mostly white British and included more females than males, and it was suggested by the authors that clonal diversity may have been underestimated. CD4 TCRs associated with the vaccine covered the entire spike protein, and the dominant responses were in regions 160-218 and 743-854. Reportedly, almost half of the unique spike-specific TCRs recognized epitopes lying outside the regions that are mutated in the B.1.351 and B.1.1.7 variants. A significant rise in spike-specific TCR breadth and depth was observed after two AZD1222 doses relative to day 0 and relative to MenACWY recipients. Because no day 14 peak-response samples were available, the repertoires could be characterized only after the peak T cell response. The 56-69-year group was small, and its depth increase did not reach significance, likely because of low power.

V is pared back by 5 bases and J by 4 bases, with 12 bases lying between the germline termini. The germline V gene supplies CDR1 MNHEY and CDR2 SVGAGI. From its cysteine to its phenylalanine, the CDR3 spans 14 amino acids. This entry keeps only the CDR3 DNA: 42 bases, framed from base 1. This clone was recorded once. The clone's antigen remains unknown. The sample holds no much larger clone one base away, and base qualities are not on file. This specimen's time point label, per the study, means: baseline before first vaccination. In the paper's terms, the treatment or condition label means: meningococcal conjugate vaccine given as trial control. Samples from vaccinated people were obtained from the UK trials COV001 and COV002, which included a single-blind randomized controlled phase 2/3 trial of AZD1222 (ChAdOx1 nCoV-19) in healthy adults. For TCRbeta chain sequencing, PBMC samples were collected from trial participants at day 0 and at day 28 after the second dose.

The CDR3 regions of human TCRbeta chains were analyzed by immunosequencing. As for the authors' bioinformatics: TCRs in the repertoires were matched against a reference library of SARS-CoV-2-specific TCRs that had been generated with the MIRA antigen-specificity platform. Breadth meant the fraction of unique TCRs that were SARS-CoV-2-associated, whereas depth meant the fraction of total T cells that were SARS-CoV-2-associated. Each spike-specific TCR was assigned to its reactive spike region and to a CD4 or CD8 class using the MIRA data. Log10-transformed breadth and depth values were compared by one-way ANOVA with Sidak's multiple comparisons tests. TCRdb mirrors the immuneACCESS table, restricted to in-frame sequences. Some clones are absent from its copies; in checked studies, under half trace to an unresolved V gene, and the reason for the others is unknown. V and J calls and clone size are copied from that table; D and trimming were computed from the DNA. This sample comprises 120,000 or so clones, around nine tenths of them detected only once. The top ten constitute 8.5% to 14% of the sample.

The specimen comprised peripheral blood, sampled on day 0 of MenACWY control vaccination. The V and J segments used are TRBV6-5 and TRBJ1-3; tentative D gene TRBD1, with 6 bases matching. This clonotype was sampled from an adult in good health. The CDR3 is CASSPTGSGNTIYF. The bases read TGTGCCAGCAGTCCAACAGGGAGCGGAAACACCATATATTTT.